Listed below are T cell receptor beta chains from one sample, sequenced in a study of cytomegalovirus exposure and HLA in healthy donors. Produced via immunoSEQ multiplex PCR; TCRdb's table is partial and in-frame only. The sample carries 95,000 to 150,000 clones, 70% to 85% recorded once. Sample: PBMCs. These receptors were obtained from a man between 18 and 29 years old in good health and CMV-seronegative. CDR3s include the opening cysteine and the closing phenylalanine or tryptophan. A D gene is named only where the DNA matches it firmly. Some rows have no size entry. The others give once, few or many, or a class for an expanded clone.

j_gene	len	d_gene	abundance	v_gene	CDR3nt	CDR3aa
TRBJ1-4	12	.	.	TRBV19	TGTGCCAGTAGTCGGGAGGGTGAAAAACTGTTTTTT	CASSREGEKLFF
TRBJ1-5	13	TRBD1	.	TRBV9	TGTGCCAGCAGCTCGACAGGGCCTGGGCCCCAGCATTTT	CASSSTGPGPQHF
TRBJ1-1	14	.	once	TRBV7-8	TGTGCCAGCAGCTTACTACAGGGTATAGCTGAAGCTTTCTTT	CASSLLQGIAEAFF
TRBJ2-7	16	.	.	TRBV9	TGTGCCAGCAGCGGGCTAGAGGGACTCCCACGCGGAGAGCAGTACTTC	CASSGLEGLPRGEQYF
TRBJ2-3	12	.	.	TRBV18	TGTGCCAGCTCACCTGGGGGGGATACGCAGTATTTT	CASSPGGDTQYF
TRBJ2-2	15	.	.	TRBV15	TGTGCCACCACAACCGCCGACAGGTACACCGGGGAGCTGTTTTTT	CATTTADRYTGELFF
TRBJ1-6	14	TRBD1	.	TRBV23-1	TGCGCCAGCAGGCCGACAGGGGCCAGTTCACCCCTCCACTTT	CASRPTGASSPLHF
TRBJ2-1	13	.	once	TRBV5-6	TGTGCCAGCAGCTTCCCTTCTGACAATGAGCAGTTCTTC	CASSFPSDNEQFF
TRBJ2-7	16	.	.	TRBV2	TGTGCCAGCAGTGGGGTGAGGACAGAGGGGACCCACGAGCAGTACTTC	CASSGVRTEGTHEQYF
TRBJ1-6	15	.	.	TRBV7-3	TGTGCCAGCAGCTTTTCAGGGGCGCGGAATTCACCCCTCCACTTT	CASSFSGARNSPLHF
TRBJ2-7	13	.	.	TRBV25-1	TGTGCCAGCAGAGGACAGTTCTCCTACGAGCAGTACTTC	CASRGQFSYEQYF
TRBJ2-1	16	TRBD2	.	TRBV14	TGTGCCAGCAGCCGTCCGCTCGGGACTAGCGATAATGAGCAGTTCTTC	CASSRPLGTSDNEQFF
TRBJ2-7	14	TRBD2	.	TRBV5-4	TGTGCCAGCAGCTTGGAGGGACTAGCGGGGGGCCATTACTTC	CASSLEGLAGGHYF
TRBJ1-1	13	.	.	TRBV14	TGTGCCAGCAGCCAACGGTTGGCGGCCCGAGCTTTCTTT	CASSQRLAARAFF
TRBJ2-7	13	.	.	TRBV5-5	TGTGCCAGCAGCTTAATCACAGCCTACGAGCAGTACTTC	CASSLITAYEQYF
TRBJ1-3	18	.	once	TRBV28	TGTGCCAGCAGTACCTGGAGTGGAGGGAGATTCTCTGGAAACACCATATATTTT	CASSTWSGGRFSGNTIYF
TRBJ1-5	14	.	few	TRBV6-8	TGTGCCAGCAGTCCGGGACACCGCAATCAGCCCCAGCATTTT	CASSPGHRNQPQHF
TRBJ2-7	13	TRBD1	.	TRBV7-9	TGTGCCAGCGGGCAGGGGGTCCCCTACGAGCAGTACTTC	CASGQGVPYEQYF
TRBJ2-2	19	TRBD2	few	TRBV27	TGTGCCAGCAGTTTCCTTGTGCTAGCGGGGGGGCCTTCAGTCGGGGAGCTGTTTTTT	CASSFLVLAGGPSVGELFF
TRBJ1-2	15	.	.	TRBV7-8	TGTGCCAGCAGCCTCCGCGGTCCAGCCAACTATGGCTACACCTTC	CASSLRGPANYGYTF
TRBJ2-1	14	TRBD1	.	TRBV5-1	TGCGCCAGCAGCCGGGGACAGAGTTACAATGAGCAGTTCTTC	CASSRGQSYNEQFF
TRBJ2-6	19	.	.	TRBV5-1	TGCGCCAGCAGCCCCACCCCCCCAGGGTTGGGGTCTGGGGCCAACGTCCTGACTTTC	CASSPTPPGLGSGANVLTF
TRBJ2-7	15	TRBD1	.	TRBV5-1	TGCGCCAGCAGCTTCCGGGACAGGGGGATCTACGAGCAGTACTTC	CASSFRDRGIYEQYF
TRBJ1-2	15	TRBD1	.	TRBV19	TGTGCCAGTAGTACGCTTGCAGGGGGGCCTTATGGCTACACCTTC	CASSTLAGGPYGYTF
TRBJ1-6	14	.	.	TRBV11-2	TGTGCCAGCAGCTTATCCCCTTATAATTCACCCCTCCACTTT	CASSLSPYNSPLHF
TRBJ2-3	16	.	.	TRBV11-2	TGTGCCAGCAGCTTAGTACAGGCCATAAGCACAGATACGCAGTATTTT	CASSLVQAISTDTQYF
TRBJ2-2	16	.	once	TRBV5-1	TGCGCCAGCAGCCCCTTACAGGGGGGGAACACCGGGGAGCCGTTTTTT	CASSPLQGGNTGEPFF
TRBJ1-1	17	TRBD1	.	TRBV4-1	TGCGCCAGCAGCCAACAAGACAGGGGAAGAAAGAACACCGAAGCTTTCTTT	CASSQQDRGRKNTEAFF
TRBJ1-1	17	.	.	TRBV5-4	TGTGCCAGCAGCTTGGATGGGGAGAGAAGGATGAACACTGAAGCTTTCTTT	CASSLDGERRMNTEAFF
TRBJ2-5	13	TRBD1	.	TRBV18	TGTGCCAGCTCACCCGGGACAGGGGAGACCCAGTACTTC	CASSPGTGETQYF
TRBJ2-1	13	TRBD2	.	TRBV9	TGTGCCAGCAGCGTAGGGGAGAACGGGGGGGCTTTCTTC	CASSVGENGGAFF
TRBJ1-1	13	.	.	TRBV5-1	TGCGCCAGCAGACCCTATATGAACACTGAAGCTTTCTTT	CASRPYMNTEAFF
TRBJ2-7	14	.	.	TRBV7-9	TGTGCCAGCAGCTTCACAGGCCTTACCTACGAGCAGTACTTC	CASSFTGLTYEQYF
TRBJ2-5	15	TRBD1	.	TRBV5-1	TGCGCCAGCAGCTTGGCCATGTCAGGGGGCGAGACCCAGTACTTC	CASSLAMSGGETQYF
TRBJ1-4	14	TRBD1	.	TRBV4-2	TGTGCCAGCAGCCATGACAGGGGGCAAGAAAAACTGTTTTTT	CASSHDRGQEKLFF
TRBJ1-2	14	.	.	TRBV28	TGTGCCAGCACCACAGGGACAAATTATTATGGCTACACCTTC	CASTTGTNYYGYTF
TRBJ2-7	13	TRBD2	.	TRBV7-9	TGTGCCAGCAGCTTCGCGGGGGTCTACGAGCAGTACTTC	CASSFAGVYEQYF
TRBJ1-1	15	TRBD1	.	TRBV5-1	TGCGCCAGCAGCTTTACAGGGGAAACGAACACTGAAGCTTTCTTT	CASSFTGETNTEAFF
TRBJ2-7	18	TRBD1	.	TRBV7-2	TGTGCCAGCAGCTTAGAGGGACAGGGGGCGTCTTCCTCCTACGAGCAGTACTTC	CASSLEGQGASSSYEQYF
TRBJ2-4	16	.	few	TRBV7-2	TGTGCCAGCAGCTTAAGGCAGGGCTCGAAAAACGGCATTCAGTACTTC	CASSLRQGSKNGIQYF
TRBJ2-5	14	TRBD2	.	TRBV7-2	TGTGCCAGCAGCCCCCCGGGGGGGGGAGAGACCCAGTACTTC	CASSPPGGGETQYF
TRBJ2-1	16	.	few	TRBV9	TGTGCCAGCAGCGGAGGAATCGACAGCCCCTACAATGAGCAGTTCTTC	CASSGGIDSPYNEQFF
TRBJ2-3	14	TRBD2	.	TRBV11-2	TGTGCCAGCAGCCCTCGGCGGGGGGGGGATACGCAGTATTTT	CASSPRRGGDTQYF
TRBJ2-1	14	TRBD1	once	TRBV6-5	TGTGCCAGCAGGCCTGGGAACAGGGGGACCCCGCAGTTCTTC	CASRPGNRGTPQFF
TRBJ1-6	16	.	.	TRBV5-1	TGCGCCAGCAGCTTGTTGCAGGGAAGGGCTAATTCACCCCTCCACTTT	CASSLLQGRANSPLHF
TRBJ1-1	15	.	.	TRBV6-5	TGTGCCAGCACGACATCCAGGGGCCTTGGGGCTGAAGCTTTCTTT	CASTTSRGLGAEAFF